The entry below describes one TCR beta chain. Its antigen specificity is not known. No base qualities exist here, and no much larger clone lies one base off it. The data were obtained in a study of blood T cell repertoires in COVID-19 (dated by TCRdb to the early 2020s). About the full investigation: Samples covering the acute and convalescent phases of COVID-19 were provided by collaborators in the United States, Italy and Spain. The sample metadata nearly always contained a de-identified subject ID, COVID-19 status, age in years and sex. The prospective study material was composed of cDNA or gDNA derived from T cells, B-cell-depleted T cells, or PBMCs. The samples were drawn from two sources: the first 160 participants of the ongoing ImmuneRACE study, and 1,000 to 1,500 subjects contributed by 6 global collaborators. HLA class I and class II types, where available, came from metadata supplied by the sample provider rather than from assay-based typing. The repertoires were made available in a free public database intended to serve as a resource for research on the immune response to SARS-CoV-2. The dataset comprised deeply sampled blood TCRbeta repertoires from subjects exposed to, actively infected with, or recovered from COVID-19.

TCRbeta CDR3 regions were amplified from genomic DNA using the immunoSEQ Assay, a bias-controlled multiplex PCR. As for the authors' bioinformatics: Within the assay, amplification of reference gene primers was used to estimate how many nucleated cells each sample contained. To quantify the absolute abundance of each unique TCRbeta CDR3 rearrangement, sequence reads were collapsed and filtered. Productive Simpson clonality was computed per sample as the square root of Simpson's diversity index over productive rearrangements. In its TCRdb copy, this immuneACCESS table keeps in-frame sequences only and misses some clones. Where compared with another copy, unresolved V genes explain less than half of these, and the others have no known cause. V, J and clone size reflect that table, while D and trimming were determined from the DNA. The sample profile shows 140,000 or so clones; approximately 86% of them were found once. 0.75% to 0.95% of the sample is in the top ten clones.

Results the study describes overall, beyond this receptor: Clinical and demographic metadata were provided uncurated, with the amount varying by source and participant.

Each collaborating institution followed its own protocols to collect whole blood in K2EDTA tubes. For TCRbeta analysis, collaborators shipped samples in one of three forms: frozen whole blood, isolated PBMCs, or DNA extracted from either of those sample types. Sequences LGHDT (CDR1) and YNNKEL (CDR2) are obtained from the germline V gene (reference sequence). Including the terminal cysteine and phenylalanine, the CDR3 comprises 13 residues. The kept DNA is CDR3 alone, 39 bases in frame from the first base. The germline ends are 11 bases apart after V is trimmed by 2 bases and J by 9 bases. The chain is encoded by TRBV3-1 (or the pseudogene TRBV3-2) joined to TRBJ2-1, with a tentative D gene TRBD2 over 6 matching bases. Source material: peripheral blood. The receptor was isolated from a woman aged 45-60 years with acute or convalescent COVID-19. The CDR3 sequence is CASSQNLEGEQFF. The sequence in DNA is TGTGCCAGCAGCCAAAATCTGGAGGGTGAGCAGTTCTTC.